One T cell receptor beta chain is described in this entry. The time point is: pretreatment peripheral blood. Patient sample counts ranged from 1 to 8, pretreatment and on-treatment. The data originate from a study of PD-L1 blockade in urothelial cancer. About the research overall: Twenty-five out of 29 patients were men whose urothelial cancer was bladder-origin. The researchers analyzed blood 3 weeks (second dose) and 6 weeks after treatment start.

Each PCR contained spiked-in synthetic TCR analog templates. Here immunoSEQ multiplex PCR was the method, and the copy in TCRdb shows in-frame clones only, minus some. The sample consists of 45,000 to 65,000 clones, about 85% of them appearing once. V trimming: 5 bases; J trimming: 4 bases; junction bases outside the gene matches: 5. The CDR3 consists of 15 residues. Germline V lookup: CDR1 LNHDA, CDR2 SQIVND (reference sequence). The gene calls are TRBV19 and TRBJ1-3, with 10 nucleotides matching TRBD1. The TCR originated in a man in his 70s with urothelial cancer. The input for sequencing was PBMCs, taken around atezolizumab (anti-PD-L1) treatment. The CDR3 spells CASSQGTGVGNTIYF. CDR3 nucleotide sequence: TGTGCCAGTAGTCAAGGGACAGGGGTAGGAAACACCATATATTTT.